Listed here are 14 T cell receptor beta chains from one sample, sequenced in a study of blood T cell repertoires in COVID-19. Sequenced by immunoSEQ multiplex PCR; TCRdb stores in-frame clones only, minus some. The sample carries under 150,000 clones, roughly 84% recorded once. Input material: peripheral blood. The receptors derive from a man aged 40-55 years with acute or convalescent COVID-19.

V is TRBV9 and J is TRBJ2-7, with D possibly being TRBD1 (6 bases). Germline assignment: CDR1 SGDLS and CDR2 YYNGEE. V gave up 0 bases and J gave up 4 bases, with 11 bases separating them. The CDR3 runs 14 residues. The CDR3, as DNA: TGTGCCAGCAGCGTAGGGCAGGGGATTTACGAGCAGTACTTC. Amino acid sequence: CASSVGQGIYEQYF.

The genes are TRBV7-6 and TRBJ2-5; 7 bases agree with TRBD1. The CDR3 spans 16 residues. With V trimmed by 4 bases and J by 2 bases, 10 bases remained unmatched. Germline lookup yields CDR1 SGHVS and CDR2 FNYEAQ. In nucleotides, the CDR3 is TGTGCCAGCAGCTATAGCCGACAGGGTTGGCAAGAGACCCAGTACTTC. This sequence encodes CASSYSRQGWQETQYF.

The chain is built from TRBV5-1 and TRBJ2-2; D may be TRBD1 (5 bases). Trimming cost V 6 bases and J 2 bases, with 11 bases left between them. This CDR3 has 14 residues. The germline V gene has CDR1 SGHRS and CDR2 YFSETQ. CDR3 nucleotides: TGCGCCAGCAACGGTAGGGGAAACACCGGGGAGCTGTTTTTT. Amino acids: CASNGRGNTGELFF.

CDR3 in DNA: TGTGCTAGTGGCATAAGCGGTTACGGTACGCAGTATTTT. The encoded protein is CASGISGYGTQYF. The rearrangement links TRBV12-5 to TRBJ2-3; D possibly corresponds to TRBD2 (5 bases). Germline CDR1 is LGHNT and CDR2 is FRNRAP. CDR3 length equals 13 residues. Between the trimmed V and J ends, which lost 6 bases and 8 bases, there was a span of 15 bases.

The chain recombines TRBV5-1 with TRBJ1-1, with TRBD1 matching 8 bases. The ends lost 3 bases at V and 3 bases at J; junction bases unmatched: 22. Germline V lookup: CDR1 SGHRS, CDR2 YFSETQ. The CDR3 is made up of 20 amino acids. DNA for the CDR3: TGCGCCAGCAGCTCCATTGGTCTTAATTCACTGCTGACAGGGGACACTGAAGCTTTCTTT. It encodes CASSSIGLNSLLTGDTEAFF. The full variable domain, rest sourced from reference TRBV5-1 and TRBJ1-1, is KAGVTQTPRYLIKTRGQQVTLSCSPISGHRSVSWYQQTPGQGLQFLFEYFSETQRNKGNFPGRFSGRQFSNSRSEMNVSTLELGDSALYLCASSSIGLNSLLTGDTEAFFGQGTRLTVV.

This clone appeared once. This rearrangement joins TRBV25-1 to TRBJ2-7, with 10 bases aligning to TRBD1. The trim removed 2 bases at V and 2 bases at J, leaving 9 bases unmatched. Germline CDR1 MGHDK, CDR2 SYGVNS. The CDR3 contains 17 residues. Here the CDR3 reads CASSEQKSGTGAYEQYF. CDR3 sequence (DNA): TGTGCCAGCAGTGAACAAAAGTCCGGGACAGGGGCCTACGAGCAGTACTTC.

The chain carries TRBV7-2 and TRBJ2-5, with 9 bases identical to TRBD2. After removal of 0 bases from V and 5 bases from J, the junction contained 4 bases not matched to a gene. This CDR3 is 15 amino acids long. Germline assignment: CDR1 SGHTA and CDR2 FQGNSA. The CDR3 sequence is CASSLAGLATETQYF. DNA of the CDR3: TGTGCCAGCAGCTTAGCGGGACTAGCCACGGAGACCCAGTACTTC.

The chain combines TRBV15 with TRBJ2-3; D call uncertain. This CDR3 is built from 13 residues. Trimming pared 0 bases from V and 2 bases from J, leaving 3 bases between. Per germline, CDR1 LNHNV and CDR2 YYDKDF (reference sequence). The CDR3 coding sequence is TGTGCCACCAGCAGAGATATCACAGATACGCAGTATTTT. This codes for CATSRDITDTQYF.

This clone was seen once. This chain links TRBV6-5 with TRBJ1-2; D is possibly TRBD1 (5 bases). The CDR3 is 12 amino acids. CDR1 MNHEY and CDR2 SVGAGI come from the germline V gene. V was pared by 4 bases and J by 5 bases, with 8 bases between. CDR3: CASSSDSYGYTF. Written as DNA, the CDR3 is TGTGCCAGCAGTTCCGACAGTTATGGCTACACCTTC.

The rearrangement joins TRBV27 to TRBJ1-1; D is unresolved. CDR1 and CDR2 from the germline V gene are MNHEY and SMNVEV (reference sequence). Trimming took 6 bases from V and 3 from J, leaving 11 bases between them. The length of the CDR3 is 13 residues. This CDR3 reads CASRLRSHTEAFF. In DNA form, the CDR3 reads TGTGCCAGCAGATTGAGATCCCACACTGAAGCTTTCTTT.

The J gene is TRBJ1-6, the V gene TRBV10-2; TRBD1 agrees at 8 bases. The CDR3 totals 15 residues. Germline V gives CDR1 WSHSY, CDR2 SAAADI. V was clipped by 6 bases and J by 8 bases; unmatched bases: 9. CDR3: CASRRGTGGDSPLHF. The CDR3 nucleotides are TGCGCCAGCAGGAGAGGGACAGGAGGTGATTCACCCCTCCACTTT.

The chain is built from TRBV7-9 and TRBJ1-6; 10 bases fit TRBD1. After removal of 1 base from V and 9 bases from J, the junction contained 6 bases not matched to a gene. Germline V gene sequence: CDR1 SEHNR, CDR2 FQNEAQ (reference sequence). CDR3 length equals 16 residues. CDR3 sequence reads: CASSLGDRGMGSPLHF. The CDR3 region has the DNA TGTGCCAGCAGCTTAGGGGACAGGGGAATGGGTTCACCCCTCCACTTT. The full variable domain, rest sourced from reference TRBV7-9 and TRBJ1-6, is DTGVSQNPRHKITKRGQNVTFRCDPISEHNRLYWYRQTLGQGPEFLTYFQNEAQLEKSRLLSDRFSAERPKGSFSTLEIQRTEQGDSAMYLCASSLGDRGMGSPLHFGNGTRLTVT.

This chain connects TRBV5-1 to TRBJ1-2; 9 bases match TRBD1. Looked up from germline, CDR1 is SGHRS and CDR2 is YFSETQ. The V and J ends lost 3 bases and 4 bases, in that order; junction bases with no gene match: 4. The CDR3 runs 14 residues. CDR3 amino acids: CASSSTGGSYGYTF. DNA of the CDR3: TGCGCCAGCAGCTCAACAGGGGGCTCCTATGGCTACACCTTC.

The J gene is TRBJ1-6, the V gene TRBV21-1. TRBV21-1 is marked as a pseudogene. The CDR3 length is 18 residues. This CDR3 reads CASSKVEFTSSYNSPLHF. Written as DNA, the CDR3 is TGTGCCAGCAGCAAAGTTGAGTTCACTAGCTCCTATAATTCACCCCTCCACTTT.